The 10 T cell receptor beta chains given below trace back to one sample, sequenced in a study of PD-1 blockade in classical Hodgkin lymphoma. Here immunoSEQ multiplex PCR was the method, and the copy in TCRdb shows in-frame clones only, minus some. This sample has under 30,000 clones, with around 70% found just once. In every patient, relapse followed autologous stem cell transplantation, while exposure to brentuximab vedotin differed. This sample comprised peripheral blood mononuclear cells (PBMCs), obtained before the second cycle of nivolumab. The receptors shown here come from a human donor with classical Hodgkin lymphoma.

This sequence joins TRBV6-5 and TRBJ2-7; no clear D gene. Germline CDR1 and CDR2: MNHEY and SVGAGI. This CDR3 has 13 residues. The V end was cut by 6 bases, the J end by 7 bases, with 16 bases between. The CDR3 DNA sequence: TGTGCCAGCAGCCTCGGACCCCTGGGAGAGCAGTACGTC. Encoded protein: CASSLGPLGEQYV.

The chain is built from TRBV4-3 and TRBJ2-7, with TRBD1 matching 9 bases. Germline loops: CDR1 LGHNA, CDR2 YSLEER. The J segment lost 3 bases and the V segment lost 1 base, leaving 4 bases of the junction unmatched. The CDR3 spans 15 residues. CDR3: CASSQGSGQGYEQYV. Written as DNA, the CDR3 is TGCGCCAGCAGCCAAGGGTCGGGACAGGGCTACGAGCAGTACGTC.

There are a few counts of this clone. This sequence joins TRBV7-2 and TRBJ1-6; 8 nucleotides align to TRBD1. The CDR3 has 16 residues. CDR1 and CDR2 (germline): SGHTA, FQGNSA. Germline trimming cut 3 bases from V and 7 bases from J; bases unmatched to any gene: 8. For the CDR3, the DNA is TGTGCCAGCAGCTTCAGCCGGACAGGGAACAATTCACCCCTCCACTTT. It specifies CASSFSRTGNNSPLHF.

This clone has only one observation. The CDR3 is CASSLEAAETGYTF. DNA of the CDR3: TGCGCCAGCAGCTTGGAGGCCGCCGAGACAGGCTACACCTTC. The chain employs TRBV5-1 and TRBJ1-2; D is undetermined. This CDR3 is built from 14 residues. V lost 0 bases, J lost 8 bases, and 14 bases lay in between. Germline V lookup: CDR1 SGHRS, CDR2 YFSETQ. The complete variable domain, with remaining parts taken from reference TRBV5-1 and TRBJ1-2, reads KAGVTQTPRYLIKTRGQQVTLSCSPISGHRSVSWYQQTPGQGLQFLFEYFSETQRNKGNFPGRFSGRQFSNSRSEMNVSTLELGDSALYLCASSLEAAETGYTFGSGTRLTVV.

This chain joins TRBV28 and TRBJ2-5; 8 bases line up with TRBD2. V lost 5 bases, J lost 2 bases, and 13 bases stayed unmatched. This CDR3 is built from 17 residues. Germline CDR1 and CDR2: MDHEN and SYDVKM. The CDR3 loop is CASSIKGIGLAQETQYF. The CDR3 nucleotides read TGTGCCAGCAGTATAAAGGGGATTGGACTAGCTCAAGAGACCCAGTACTTC.

This chain links TRBV30 with TRBJ2-1; possible D gene TRBD2, 5 bases. CDR3 size: 11 residues. Germline CDR1 reads GTSNPN; CDR2 reads SVGIG (reference sequence). Trimming cost V 0 bases and J 9 bases, with 6 bases left between them. The CDR3 is CAWSVGGEQFF. Written as DNA, the CDR3 is TGTGCCTGGAGTGTAGGAGGTGAGCAGTTCTTC.

This chain links TRBV9 with TRBJ2-5; no definite D call. With 0 bases removed from V and 8 bases from J, the gap between germline ends came to 11 bases. Germline CDR1 SGDLS, CDR2 YYNGEE. The CDR3 is made up of 13 amino acids. DNA of the CDR3: TGTGCCAGCAGCGTAGAATATAAGGGAACCCAGTACTTC. This encodes CASSVEYKGTQYF.

This clone came up a few times. The chain links TRBV18 to TRBJ2-7; TRBD1 aligns across 8 bases. The CDR3 covers 14 residues. CDR1 is KGHSH, CDR2 LQKENI, per germline. The ends lost 6 bases at V and 0 bases at J; junction bases unmatched: 4. The CDR3 loop reads CASSPGTGSYEQYV. In DNA, the CDR3 is TGTGCCAGCTCCCCCGGGACAGGCTCCTACGAGCAGTACGTC.

The J gene is TRBJ2-1, the V gene TRBV11-1, with D perhaps TRBD1 or TRBD2 (5 bases each). The germline CDR1 and CDR2 sequences are SGHAT and FQDESV (reference sequence). The CDR3 runs to 14 residues. V lost 3 bases and J 6 bases, leaving 12 bases between the germline ends. CDR3 amino acids: CASSFRGAGNEQFF. The CDR3 DNA is TGTGCCAGCAGCTTTAGGGGCGCGGGCAATGAGCAGTTCTTC.

The V and J genes are TRBV5-1 and TRBJ1-6, with 9 bases lining up with TRBD1. Germline CDR1 SGHRS, CDR2 YFSETQ. The CDR3 length is 16 residues. V dropped 4 bases and J dropped 9; count of bases not matched to a gene: 11. DNA for the CDR3: TGCGCCAGCAGCGAAAGTGGAACAGGGGGCCGTTCACCCCTCCACTTT. Its translation: CASSESGTGGRSPLHF.